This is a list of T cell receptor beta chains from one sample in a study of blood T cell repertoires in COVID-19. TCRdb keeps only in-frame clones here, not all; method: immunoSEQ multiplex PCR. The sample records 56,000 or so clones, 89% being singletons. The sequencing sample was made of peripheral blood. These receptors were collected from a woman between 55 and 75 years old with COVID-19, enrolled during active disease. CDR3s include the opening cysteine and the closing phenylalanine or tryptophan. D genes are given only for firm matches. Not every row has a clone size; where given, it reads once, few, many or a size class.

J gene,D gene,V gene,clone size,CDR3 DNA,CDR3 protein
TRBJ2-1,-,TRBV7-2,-,TGTGCCAGCAGCTTTTACAGGGGAGGCAATGAGCAGTTCTTC,CASSFYRGGNEQFF
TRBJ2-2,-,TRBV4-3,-,TGCGCCAGCAGCCAAGATGGGCCCAGCGGCTTCACCGGGGAGCTGTTTTTT,CASSQDGPSGFTGELFF
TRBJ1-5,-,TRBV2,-,TGTGCCAGCAGTGAGTGGTCTGGGCAAGGCAATCAGCCCCAGCATTTT,CASSEWSGQGNQPQHF
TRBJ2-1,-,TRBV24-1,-,TGTGCCACCAGTGATTTAGGAGGGAGCTCCTACAATGAGCAGTTCTTC,CATSDLGGSSYNEQFF
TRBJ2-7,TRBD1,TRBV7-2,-,TGTGCCAGCAGCTTTACAGGGGGTCCCAACGAGCAGTACTTC,CASSFTGGPNEQYF
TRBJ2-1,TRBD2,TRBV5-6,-,TGTGCCAGCAGCTTACTGGGGAGGGCCCATGAGCAGTTCTTC,CASSLLGRAHEQFF
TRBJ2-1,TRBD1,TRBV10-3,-,TGTGCCATCAGTGACCCCCGCCGGGACAGGGTTTCCGATGAGCAGTTCTTC,CAISDPRRDRVSDEQFF
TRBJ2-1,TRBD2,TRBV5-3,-,TGTGCCAGAAGCTGGGGACTAGCGGGAGCAGAGGGTGCGTTCTTC,CARSWGLAGAEGAFF
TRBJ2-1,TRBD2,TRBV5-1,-,TGCGCCAGCAGCTTGGGTCTGGCCAGCGGGGGAATTCGGTTGAATGAGCAGTTCTTC,CASSLGLASGGIRLNEQFF
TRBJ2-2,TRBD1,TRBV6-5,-,TGTGCCAGCAGTCCTAGACAGGGCTACACCGGGGAGCTGTTTTTT,CASSPRQGYTGELFF
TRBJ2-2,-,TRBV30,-,TGTGCCTGGAGTCTAACCGGGGTCTGGGTCGGGGAGCTGTTTTTT,CAWSLTGVWVGELFF
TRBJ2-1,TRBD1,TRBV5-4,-,TGTGCCAGCAGCTTGTGGGGACAGTACAATGAGCAGTTCTTC,CASSLWGQYNEQFF
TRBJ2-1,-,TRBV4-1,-,TGCGCCAGCAGCGAAGACCCACAGGGACCTATCCAGAACAATGAGCAGTTCTTC,CASSEDPQGPIQNNEQFF
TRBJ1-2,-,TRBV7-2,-,TGTGCCAGCAGCTTAGCGTTTGGCGGAATCGATGGCTACACCTTC,CASSLAFGGIDGYTF
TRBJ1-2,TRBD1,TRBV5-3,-,TGTGCCAGAAGCTTGGTCAGGGGGCATGGTGGCTACACCTTC,CARSLVRGHGGYTF
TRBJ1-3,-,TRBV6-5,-,TGTGCCAGCACCTTCCGGGGGGCCACAGGAAACACCATATATTTT,CASTFRGATGNTIYF
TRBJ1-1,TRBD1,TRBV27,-,TGTGCCAGCAGTTTATTGGCCGGACAGGGTGTAGAAGCTTTCTTT,CASSLLAGQGVEAFF
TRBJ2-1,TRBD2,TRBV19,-,TGTGCCAGTAGTCCCCGACTAGCGGGAGGGGTATCTGGTGAGCAGTTCTTC,CASSPRLAGGVSGEQFF
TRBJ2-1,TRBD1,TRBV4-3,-,TGCGCCAGCAGCCAAGATTTTTTCGGGACAGGTAACAATGAGCAGTTCTTC,CASSQDFFGTGNNEQFF
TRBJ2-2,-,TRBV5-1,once,TGCGCCAGCAGCGCGGACACGGGGGTGGCCGGGGAGCTGTTTTTT,CASSADTGVAGELFF
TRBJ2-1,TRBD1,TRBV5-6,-,TGTGCCAGCAGCCCACGGACAGGTCGTTCCGTCTGGTTCTACAATGAGCAGTTCTTC,CASSPRTGRSVWFYNEQFF
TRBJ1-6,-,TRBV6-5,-,TGTGCCAGCAGTTACAGGGGGTTATTAGATTCACCCCTCCACTTT,CASSYRGLLDSPLHF
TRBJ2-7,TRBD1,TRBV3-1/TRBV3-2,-,TGTGCCAGCAGCCCCGGGGACAGGATAATCTACGAGCAGTACTTC,CASSPGDRIIYEQYF
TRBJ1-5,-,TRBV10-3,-,TGTGCCATCAGTAACACTCAGGGCGCTGATCAGCCCCAGCATTTT,CAISNTQGADQPQHF
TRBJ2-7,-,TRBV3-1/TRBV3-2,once,TGTGCCAGCAGCCAAGGGCCGGGAAGCCAATACGAGCAGTACTTC,CASSQGPGSQYEQYF
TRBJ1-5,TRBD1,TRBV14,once,TGTGCCAGCAGCCCTCACAGGGGGGATAGCAATCAGCCCCAGCATTTT,CASSPHRGDSNQPQHF
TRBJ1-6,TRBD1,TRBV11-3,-,TGTGCCAGCAGCTTCGGGACAGGGAATTCACCCCTCCACTTT,CASSFGTGNSPLHF
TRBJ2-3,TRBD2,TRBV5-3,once,TGTGCCAGAAGCCGGGGACTAGCGGGAAAGAGGCGCGGCACAGATACGCAGTATTTT,CARSRGLAGKRRGTDTQYF
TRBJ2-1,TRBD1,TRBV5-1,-,TGCGCCAGCAACAGGGGGCGCAATGAGCAGTTCTTC,CASNRGRNEQFF
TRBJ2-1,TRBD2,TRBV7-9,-,TGTGCCAGCAGAGCAGGACTAGCGTCCTACAATGAGCAGTTCTTC,CASRAGLASYNEQFF
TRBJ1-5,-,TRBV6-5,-,TGTGCCAGCAGTTACTCACGGTCTCAGCCCCAGCATTTT,CASSYSRSQPQHF
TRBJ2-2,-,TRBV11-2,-,TGTGCCAGCAGCTTATCGGGGAACACCGGGGAGCTGTTTTTT,CASSLSGNTGELFF
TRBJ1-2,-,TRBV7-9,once,TGTGCCAGCAGCTTAGGGGCCAGCCACTATGGCTACACCTTC,CASSLGASHYGYTF
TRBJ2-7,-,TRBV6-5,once,TGTGCCAGCACCCTTACGTTGGGAGTCTACGAGCAGTACTTC,CASTLTLGVYEQYF
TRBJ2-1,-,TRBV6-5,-,TGTGCCAGCAGTTACGTGAGACAGTACAATGAGCAGTTCTTC,CASSYVRQYNEQFF
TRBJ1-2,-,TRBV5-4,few,TGTGCCAGCAGTACCGACAGCAACTATGGCTACACCTTC,CASSTDSNYGYTF
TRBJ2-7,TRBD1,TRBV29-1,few,TGCAGCGCCCAGGGGGGGACAGGGATCTACGAGCAGTACTTC,CSAQGGTGIYEQYF
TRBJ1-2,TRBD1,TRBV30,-,TGTGCCTCCTACCGGGACAGGGCGAAAATTAACTATGGCTACACCTTC,CASYRDRAKINYGYTF
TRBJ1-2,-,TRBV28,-,TGTGCCAGCAGTTTCCAGTTCTATGGCTACACCTTC,CASSFQFYGYTF
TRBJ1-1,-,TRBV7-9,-,TGTGCCAGCAGCCCGAGGACACGCTTCAACACTGAAGCTTTCTTT,CASSPRTRFNTEAFF
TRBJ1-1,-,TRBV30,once,TGTGCCTGGAGTGTAGCGGGGAGGGACACTGAAGCTTTCTTT,CAWSVAGRDTEAFF
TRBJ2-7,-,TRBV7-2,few,TGTGCCAGCAGCTTACAAGCGGAAGTCTACGAGCAGTACTTC,CASSLQAEVYEQYF
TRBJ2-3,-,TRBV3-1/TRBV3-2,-,TGTGCCAGTCGATACTCAGGGGAAGATACGCAGTATTTT,CASRYSGEDTQYF
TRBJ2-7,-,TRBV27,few,TGTGCCAGCAGTTTCTTCGACGAGCAGTACTTC,CASSFFDEQYF
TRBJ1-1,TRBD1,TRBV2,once,TGTGCCAGCAGAGTACAGGGGAGGAACACTGAAGCTTTCTTT,CASRVQGRNTEAFF
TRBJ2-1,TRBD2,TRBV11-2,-,TGTGCCAGCAGTTCCTCCGGGGGGAATGAGCAGTTCTTC,CASSSSGGNEQFF
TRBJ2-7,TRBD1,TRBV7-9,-,TGTGCCAGCAGTCGAGGACAGGGAACAGCCTACGAGCAGTACTTC,CASSRGQGTAYEQYF
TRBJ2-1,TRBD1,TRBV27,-,TGTGCCAGCAGTTTAAATCAGGGGGCTTACAATGAGCAGTTCTTC,CASSLNQGAYNEQFF
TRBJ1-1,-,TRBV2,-,TGTGCCAGCAGTTCCGACGGGGGTACTGAAGCTTTCTTT,CASSSDGGTEAFF
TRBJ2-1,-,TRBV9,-,TGTGCCAGCAGCGAGAGGACAGTTAGGAATGAGCAGTTCTTC,CASSERTVRNEQFF
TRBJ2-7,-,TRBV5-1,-,TGCGCCAGCAGTCCACAAGGCGGCAGCTCCTACGAGCAGTACTTC,CASSPQGGSSYEQYF
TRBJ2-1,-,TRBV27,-,TGTGCCAGCAGTTCCCTGGGGGGAGGCCACAATGAGCAGTTCTTC,CASSSLGGGHNEQFF
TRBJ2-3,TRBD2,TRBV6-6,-,TGTGCCAGCAGACCGGGACTAGGGGGAACAGATACGCAGTATTTT,CASRPGLGGTDTQYF
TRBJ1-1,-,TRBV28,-,TGTGCCAGCAGTAGTCCTGGACAGCTGAACACTGAAGCTTTCTTT,CASSSPGQLNTEAFF
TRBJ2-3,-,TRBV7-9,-,TGTGCCAGCAGTCCTCCCATCGGACTTGAGGATACGCAGTATTTT,CASSPPIGLEDTQYF
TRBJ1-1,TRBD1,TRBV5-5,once,TGTGCCAGCAGCTTGAGCAGGGGGCGCACTGAAGCTTTCTTT,CASSLSRGRTEAFF
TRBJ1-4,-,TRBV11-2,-,TGTGCCAGCAGCTTATGGGGGCGCGGGGGAAATGAAAAACTGTTTTTT,CASSLWGRGGNEKLFF
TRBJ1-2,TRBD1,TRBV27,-,TGTGCCACCCGGACAGGGGATGGACGTTATGGCTACACCTTC,CATRTGDGRYGYTF
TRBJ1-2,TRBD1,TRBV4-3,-,TGCGCCAGCAGCCACCGGACAGGGGGTAACTATGGCTACACCTTC,CASSHRTGGNYGYTF